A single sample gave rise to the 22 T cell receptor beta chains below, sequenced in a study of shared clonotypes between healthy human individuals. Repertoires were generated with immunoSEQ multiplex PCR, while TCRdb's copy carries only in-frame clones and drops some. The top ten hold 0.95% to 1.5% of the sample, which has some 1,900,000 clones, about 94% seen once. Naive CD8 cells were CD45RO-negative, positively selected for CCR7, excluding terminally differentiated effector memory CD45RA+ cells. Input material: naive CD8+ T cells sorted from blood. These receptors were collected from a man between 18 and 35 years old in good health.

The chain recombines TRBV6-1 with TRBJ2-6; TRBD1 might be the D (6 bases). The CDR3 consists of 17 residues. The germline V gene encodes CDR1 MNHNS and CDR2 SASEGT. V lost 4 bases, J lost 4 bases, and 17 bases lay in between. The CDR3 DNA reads TGTGCCAGCAGTGCCGAGCCAACAGGGACAGGGGCCAACGTCCTGACTTTC. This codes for CASSAEPTGTGANVLTF.

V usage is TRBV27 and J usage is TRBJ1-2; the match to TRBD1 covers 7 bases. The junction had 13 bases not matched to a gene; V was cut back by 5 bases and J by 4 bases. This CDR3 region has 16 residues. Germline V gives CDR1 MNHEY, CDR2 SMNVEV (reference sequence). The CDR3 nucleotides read TGTGCCAGCAGTCCGTCAACAGGGGAAGTTTTCTATGGCTACACCTTC. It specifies CASSPSTGEVFYGYTF.

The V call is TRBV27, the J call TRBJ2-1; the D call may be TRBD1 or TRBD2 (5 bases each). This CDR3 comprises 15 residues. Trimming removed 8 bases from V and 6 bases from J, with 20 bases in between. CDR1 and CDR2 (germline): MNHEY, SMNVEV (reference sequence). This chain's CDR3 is CASSHVGVMGNEQFF. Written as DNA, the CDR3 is TGTGCCAGCTCTCACGTGGGGGTTATGGGCAATGAGCAGTTCTTC.

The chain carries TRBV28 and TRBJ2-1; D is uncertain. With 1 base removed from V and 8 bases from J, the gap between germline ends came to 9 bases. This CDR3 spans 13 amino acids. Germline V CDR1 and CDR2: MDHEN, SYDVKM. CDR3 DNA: TGTGCCAGCAGTTTATCGATGGTAGATGAGCAGTTCTTC. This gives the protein CASSLSMVDEQFF.

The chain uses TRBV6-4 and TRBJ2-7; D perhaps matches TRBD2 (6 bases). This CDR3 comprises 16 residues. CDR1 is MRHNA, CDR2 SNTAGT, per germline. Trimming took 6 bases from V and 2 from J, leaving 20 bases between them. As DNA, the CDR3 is TGTGCCAGCAGCCCCAACCCTCGCGGGGAGGCCTACGAGCAGTACTTC. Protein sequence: CASSPNPRGEAYEQYF.

The chain's CDR3 is CASSFEIRGVGNEQFF. The CDR3 nucleotides are TGTGCCAGCAGCTTTGAAATCCGCGGGGTAGGCAATGAGCAGTTCTTC. The rearrangement links TRBV7-9 to TRBJ2-1; a weak D match, TRBD2 (6 bases). The CDR3 loop spans 16 amino acids. The germline CDR1 and CDR2 sequences are SEHNR and FQNEAQ (reference sequence). The V and J ends lost 3 bases and 6 bases respectively, with 18 bases between them.

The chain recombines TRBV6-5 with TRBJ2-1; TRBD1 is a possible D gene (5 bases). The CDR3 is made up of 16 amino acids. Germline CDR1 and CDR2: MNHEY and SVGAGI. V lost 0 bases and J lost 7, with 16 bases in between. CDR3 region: CASSYSTATSGNEQFF. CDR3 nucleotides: TGTGCCAGCAGTTACTCGACAGCGACCAGTGGGAATGAGCAGTTCTTC.

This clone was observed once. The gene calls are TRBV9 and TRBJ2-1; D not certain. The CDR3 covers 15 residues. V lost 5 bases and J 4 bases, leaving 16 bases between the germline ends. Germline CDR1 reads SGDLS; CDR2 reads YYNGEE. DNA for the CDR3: TGTGCCAGCAGATCCGGTGCAGGCACATACAATGAGCAGTTCTTC. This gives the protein CASRSGAGTYNEQFF.

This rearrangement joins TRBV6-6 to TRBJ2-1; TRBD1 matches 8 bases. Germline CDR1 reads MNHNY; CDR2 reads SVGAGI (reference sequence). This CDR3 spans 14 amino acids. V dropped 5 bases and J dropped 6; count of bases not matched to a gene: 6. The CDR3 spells CASSTDRVANEQFF. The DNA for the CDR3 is TGTGCCAGCAGTACGGACAGGGTTGCCAATGAGCAGTTCTTC.

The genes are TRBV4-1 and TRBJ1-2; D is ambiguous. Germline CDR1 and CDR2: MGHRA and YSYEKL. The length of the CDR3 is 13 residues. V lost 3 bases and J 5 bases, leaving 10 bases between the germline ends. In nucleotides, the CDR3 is TGCGCCAGCAGCCATGACAACCAGTATGGCTACACCTTC. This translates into CASSHDNQYGYTF.

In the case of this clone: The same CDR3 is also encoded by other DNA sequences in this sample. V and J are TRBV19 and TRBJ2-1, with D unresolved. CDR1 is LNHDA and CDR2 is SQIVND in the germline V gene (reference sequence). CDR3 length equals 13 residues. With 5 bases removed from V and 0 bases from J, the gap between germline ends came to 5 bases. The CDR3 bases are TGTGCCAGTAGTCCAAGCTCCTACAATGAGCAGTTCTTC. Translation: CASSPSSYNEQFF.

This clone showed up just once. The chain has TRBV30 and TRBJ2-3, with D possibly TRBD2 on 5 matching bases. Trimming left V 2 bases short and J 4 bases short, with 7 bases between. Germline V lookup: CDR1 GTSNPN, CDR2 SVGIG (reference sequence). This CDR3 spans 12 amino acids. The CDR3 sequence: CAWSPEADTQYF. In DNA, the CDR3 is TGTGCCTGGAGTCCGGAGGCAGATACGCAGTATTTT.

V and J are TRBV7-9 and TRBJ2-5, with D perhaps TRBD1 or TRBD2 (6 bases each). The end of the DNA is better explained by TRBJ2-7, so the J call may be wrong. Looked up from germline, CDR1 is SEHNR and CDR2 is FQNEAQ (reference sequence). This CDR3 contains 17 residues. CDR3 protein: CASSLVGGTGPHYEQYF. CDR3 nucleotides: TGTGCCAGCAGCTTAGTGGGGGGCACGGGACCCCACTACGAGCAGTACTTC.

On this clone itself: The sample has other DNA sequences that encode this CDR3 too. The CDR3 bases are TGTGCCAGCAGCTTGGACGGGAGCAATCAGCCCCAGCATTTT. Residues: CASSLDGSNQPQHF. This sequence joins TRBV5-6 and TRBJ1-5; no definite D call. The CDR3 covers 14 residues. Trimming left V 0 bases short and J 1 base short, with 5 bases between. The germline CDR1 and CDR2 sequences are SGHDT and YYEEEE.

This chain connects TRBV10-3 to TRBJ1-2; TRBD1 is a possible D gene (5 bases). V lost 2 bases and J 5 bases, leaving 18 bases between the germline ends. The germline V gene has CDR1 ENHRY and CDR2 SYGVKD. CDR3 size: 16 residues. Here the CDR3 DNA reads TGTGCCATCAGTGAGGCGGGGTCGGGGCCTGGATATGGCTACACCTTC. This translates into CAISEAGSGPGYGYTF.

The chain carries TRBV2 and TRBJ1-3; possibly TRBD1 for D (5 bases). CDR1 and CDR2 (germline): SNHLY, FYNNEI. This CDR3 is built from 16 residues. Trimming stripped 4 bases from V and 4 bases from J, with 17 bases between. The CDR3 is CASSADTKSGGNTIYF. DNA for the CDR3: TGTGCCAGCAGTGCGGACACCAAATCGGGAGGAAACACCATATATTTT.

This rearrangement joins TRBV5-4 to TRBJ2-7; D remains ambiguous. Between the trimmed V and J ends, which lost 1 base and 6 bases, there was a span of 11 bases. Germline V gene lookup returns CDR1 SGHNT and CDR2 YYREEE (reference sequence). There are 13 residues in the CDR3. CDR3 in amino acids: CASSLYSPGEQYF. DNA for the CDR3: TGTGCCAGCAGCTTGTATTCTCCCGGCGAGCAGTACTTC.

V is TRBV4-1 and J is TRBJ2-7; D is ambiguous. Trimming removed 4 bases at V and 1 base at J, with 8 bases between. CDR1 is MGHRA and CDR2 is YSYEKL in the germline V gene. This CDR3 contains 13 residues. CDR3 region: CASSPSNSYEQYF. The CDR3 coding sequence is TGCGCCAGCAGCCCTAGTAATTCCTACGAGCAGTACTTC.

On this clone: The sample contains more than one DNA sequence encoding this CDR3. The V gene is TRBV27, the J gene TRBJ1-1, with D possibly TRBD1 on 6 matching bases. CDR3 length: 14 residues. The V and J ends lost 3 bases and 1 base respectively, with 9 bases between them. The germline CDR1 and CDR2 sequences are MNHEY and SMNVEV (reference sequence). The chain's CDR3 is CASSFRGGNTEAFF. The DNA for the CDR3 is TGTGCCAGCAGTTTTCGAGGGGGGAACACTGAAGCTTTCTTT.

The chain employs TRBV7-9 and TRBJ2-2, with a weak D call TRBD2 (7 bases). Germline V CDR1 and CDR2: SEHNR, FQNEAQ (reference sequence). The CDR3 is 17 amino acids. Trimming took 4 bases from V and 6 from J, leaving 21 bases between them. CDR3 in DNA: TGTGCCAGCAGCTCACTAGGGACGGCGGGGGCGGCCGGGGAGCTGTTTTTT. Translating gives CASSSLGTAGAAGELFF.

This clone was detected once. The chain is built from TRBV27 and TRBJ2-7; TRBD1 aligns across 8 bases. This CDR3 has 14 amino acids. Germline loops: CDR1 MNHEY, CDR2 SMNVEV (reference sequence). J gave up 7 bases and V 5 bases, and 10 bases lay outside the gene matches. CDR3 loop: CASSKDRAIDEQYF. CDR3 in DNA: TGTGCCAGCAGTAAGGACAGGGCAATAGATGAGCAGTACTTC.

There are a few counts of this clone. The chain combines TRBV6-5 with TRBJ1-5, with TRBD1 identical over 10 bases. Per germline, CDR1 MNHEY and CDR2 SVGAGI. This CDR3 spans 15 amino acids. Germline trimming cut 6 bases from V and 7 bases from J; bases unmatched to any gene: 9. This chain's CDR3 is CASRRTGGWVQPQHF. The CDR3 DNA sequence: TGTGCCAGCAGGCGGACAGGGGGGTGGGTGCAGCCCCAGCATTTT.